This T cell receptor (beta chain) was identified in a study of graft-versus-host responses after intestinal transplantation. This CDR3 has 15 residues. CDR1 is LNHDA and CDR2 is SQIVND in the germline V gene (reference sequence). Deletions cut 1 base from V and 2 bases from J, with 11 bases between. The study's findings and limits: Allografts of one patient group, those with graft-donor T cell macrochimerism, had high graft-versus-host to host-versus-graft clonal ratios. Ileal or blood samples showed some GvH clones first, and such clones were also found in recipient marrow.

Turning to this clone: The antigen remains unidentified.

TCRdb's copy holds only in-frame clones and misses some; the assay was immunoSEQ multiplex PCR. The sample shows 62,000 or so clones, approximately 90% of them seen only once. The TCR sequence derives from a human patient who received an intestinal transplant, so some T cells may come from the graft donor. Here the sequenced sample was PBMCs, taken 26 days after transplant. The chain couples TRBV19 to TRBJ1-1; D may be TRBD1 (5 bases). The CDR3 reads CASSIGQYPNTEAFF. The CDR3 DNA is TGTGCCAGTAGTATAGGACAGTATCCAAACACTGAAGCTTTCTTT. Drawing the rest from reference TRBV19 and TRBJ1-1, the complete variable domain is DGGITQSPKYLFRKEGQNVTLSCEQNLNHDAMYWYRQDPGQGLRLIYYSQIVNDFQKGDIAEGYSVSREKKESFPLTVTSAQKNPTAFYLCASSIGQYPNTEAFFGQGTRLTVV.